The entry that follows covers one T cell receptor beta chain sequence. The data are from a study of T cells in Graves' hyperthyroidism and ophthalmopathy. Amplified TCR beta CDR3 regions came from RNA transcripts. TCR CDR3 regions were first amplified by RT-PCR with HTBI primers. TCRdb re-called the multiplex PCR reads through MiXCR, storing one row per CDR3 protein. Among around 290,000 distinct CDR3 sequences, around 13% were seen once, and the ten largest hold 7.9%. V shed 1 base, J shed 14 bases, and the junction held 3 bases outside the gene matches. The CDR3 extends over 12 amino acids. Germline-derived CDR1 and CDR2 are LGHDT and YNNKEL (reference sequence).

The sequenced material came from blood. The rearrangement uses TRBV3-1 and TRBJ2-5, with 11 bases fitting TRBD1. This receptor was obtained from a woman aged 40 to 50 with Graves' hyperthyroidism. In DNA, the CDR3 is TGTGCCAGCAGCCAAGGGGGGACAGGGGGATACTTC. Protein sequence: CASSQGGTGGYF.